The source of this T cell receptor (beta chain) is a study of T cell responses to AZD1222 COVID-19 vaccine (dated by TCRdb to the early 2020s). Turning to the overall study: AZD1222 recipients with second doses at about 4 weeks or about 12 weeks were pooled, because spike-specific TCR depth and breadth did not differ between schedules. TCR sequencing covered more than 230 trial participants: approximately 200 given two doses of AZD1222 and about 26 given two doses of MenACWY control vaccine. Enrollment into the trials was organized by age into subgroups of 18-55, 56-69 and 70-plus years, and those subgroups contained roughly 150, 30 and 60 TCR-sequenced participants, respectively.

The V end loses 1 base and the J end loses 5 bases, and a stretch of 5 bases separates them. The CDR3 runs 12 residues from the cysteine to the phenylalanine. The entry retains the CDR3 DNA only, 36 bases that are in frame from base 1. CDR1 and CDR2 are drawn from the germline V gene: KGHSH, LQKENI. With regard to this clone: Its antigen is not yet known. The sample holds no much larger clone one base away, and base qualities are not on file.

The CDR3 regions of human TCRbeta chains were subjected to immunosequencing. As for how the authors treated the data: Repertoire TCRs were matched against a reference library of SARS-CoV-2-specific TCRs generated with the MIRA antigen-specificity platform. Breadth meant the fraction of unique TCRs that were SARS-CoV-2-associated, whereas depth meant the fraction of total T cells that were SARS-CoV-2-associated. Each spike-specific TCR was assigned to its reactive spike region and to a CD4 or CD8 class using the MIRA data. Log10-transformed breadth and depth values were compared by one-way ANOVA with Sidak's multiple comparisons tests. The table was pulled from immuneACCESS by TCRdb, which kept in-frame rearrangements only. Such tables lose some clones; where checked, under half of the loss comes from unresolved V genes, and the rest has no known cause. V, J and clone size derive from that table, while D and trimming were established from the DNA sequence. The sample table records tens of thousands of clones; 70% to 90% of these occur just once. The ten largest clones capture 20% to 25% of the sample.

The sample's time point label, decoded: baseline before first vaccination. Samples from vaccinated people were obtained from the UK trials COV001 and COV002, which included a single-blind randomized controlled phase 2/3 trial of AZD1222 (ChAdOx1 nCoV-19) in healthy adults. Trial participant PBMC samples were collected at day 0 and day 28 after the second dose for TCRbeta chain sequencing. On the study overall, not on this receptor specifically: Participants were mostly white British, with more females than males. The authors suggested clonal diversity may have been underestimated. In the small 56-69-year group, the increase in depth fell short of significance, most likely because of low power. After two AZD1222 doses, both the breadth and the depth of spike-specific TCRs were significantly higher than at day 0 and than in MenACWY recipients. Because no day 14 peak-response samples were available, the repertoires could be characterized only after the peak T cell response. CD4 TCRs associated with the vaccine covered the entire spike protein, and the dominant responses were in regions 160-218 and 743-854. Conclusions about previously exposed vaccinees are limited because only six or seven AZD1222 recipients were SARS-CoV-2 seropositive at baseline. Nearly half of unique spike-specific TCRs reportedly recognized epitopes outside regions mutated in the B.1.351 and B.1.1.7 variants.

The source of this sequence is an adult in good health. The sample in question was peripheral blood, obtained on day 0 of AZD1222 vaccination. The sequence links TRBV18 to TRBJ1-1, with no confident D gene call. The nucleotide sequence reads as follows: TGTGCCAGCTCACCACAGGGTACTGAAGCTTTCTTT. It is translated as CASSPQGTEAFF.